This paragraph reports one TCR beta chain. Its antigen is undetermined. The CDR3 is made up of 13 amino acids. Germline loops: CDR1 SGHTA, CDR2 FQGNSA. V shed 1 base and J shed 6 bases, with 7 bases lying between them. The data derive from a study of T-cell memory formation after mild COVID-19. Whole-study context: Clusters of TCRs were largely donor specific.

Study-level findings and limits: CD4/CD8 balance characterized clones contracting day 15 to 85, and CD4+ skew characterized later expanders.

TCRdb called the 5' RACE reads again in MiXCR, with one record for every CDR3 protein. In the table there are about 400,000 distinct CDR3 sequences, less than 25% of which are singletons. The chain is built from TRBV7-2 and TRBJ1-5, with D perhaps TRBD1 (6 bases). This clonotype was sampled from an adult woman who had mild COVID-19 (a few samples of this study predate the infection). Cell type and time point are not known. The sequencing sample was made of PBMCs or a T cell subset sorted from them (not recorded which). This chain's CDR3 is CASSLGTAQPQHF. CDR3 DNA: TGTGCCAGCAGCTTAGGGACAGCTCAGCCCCAGCATTTT.